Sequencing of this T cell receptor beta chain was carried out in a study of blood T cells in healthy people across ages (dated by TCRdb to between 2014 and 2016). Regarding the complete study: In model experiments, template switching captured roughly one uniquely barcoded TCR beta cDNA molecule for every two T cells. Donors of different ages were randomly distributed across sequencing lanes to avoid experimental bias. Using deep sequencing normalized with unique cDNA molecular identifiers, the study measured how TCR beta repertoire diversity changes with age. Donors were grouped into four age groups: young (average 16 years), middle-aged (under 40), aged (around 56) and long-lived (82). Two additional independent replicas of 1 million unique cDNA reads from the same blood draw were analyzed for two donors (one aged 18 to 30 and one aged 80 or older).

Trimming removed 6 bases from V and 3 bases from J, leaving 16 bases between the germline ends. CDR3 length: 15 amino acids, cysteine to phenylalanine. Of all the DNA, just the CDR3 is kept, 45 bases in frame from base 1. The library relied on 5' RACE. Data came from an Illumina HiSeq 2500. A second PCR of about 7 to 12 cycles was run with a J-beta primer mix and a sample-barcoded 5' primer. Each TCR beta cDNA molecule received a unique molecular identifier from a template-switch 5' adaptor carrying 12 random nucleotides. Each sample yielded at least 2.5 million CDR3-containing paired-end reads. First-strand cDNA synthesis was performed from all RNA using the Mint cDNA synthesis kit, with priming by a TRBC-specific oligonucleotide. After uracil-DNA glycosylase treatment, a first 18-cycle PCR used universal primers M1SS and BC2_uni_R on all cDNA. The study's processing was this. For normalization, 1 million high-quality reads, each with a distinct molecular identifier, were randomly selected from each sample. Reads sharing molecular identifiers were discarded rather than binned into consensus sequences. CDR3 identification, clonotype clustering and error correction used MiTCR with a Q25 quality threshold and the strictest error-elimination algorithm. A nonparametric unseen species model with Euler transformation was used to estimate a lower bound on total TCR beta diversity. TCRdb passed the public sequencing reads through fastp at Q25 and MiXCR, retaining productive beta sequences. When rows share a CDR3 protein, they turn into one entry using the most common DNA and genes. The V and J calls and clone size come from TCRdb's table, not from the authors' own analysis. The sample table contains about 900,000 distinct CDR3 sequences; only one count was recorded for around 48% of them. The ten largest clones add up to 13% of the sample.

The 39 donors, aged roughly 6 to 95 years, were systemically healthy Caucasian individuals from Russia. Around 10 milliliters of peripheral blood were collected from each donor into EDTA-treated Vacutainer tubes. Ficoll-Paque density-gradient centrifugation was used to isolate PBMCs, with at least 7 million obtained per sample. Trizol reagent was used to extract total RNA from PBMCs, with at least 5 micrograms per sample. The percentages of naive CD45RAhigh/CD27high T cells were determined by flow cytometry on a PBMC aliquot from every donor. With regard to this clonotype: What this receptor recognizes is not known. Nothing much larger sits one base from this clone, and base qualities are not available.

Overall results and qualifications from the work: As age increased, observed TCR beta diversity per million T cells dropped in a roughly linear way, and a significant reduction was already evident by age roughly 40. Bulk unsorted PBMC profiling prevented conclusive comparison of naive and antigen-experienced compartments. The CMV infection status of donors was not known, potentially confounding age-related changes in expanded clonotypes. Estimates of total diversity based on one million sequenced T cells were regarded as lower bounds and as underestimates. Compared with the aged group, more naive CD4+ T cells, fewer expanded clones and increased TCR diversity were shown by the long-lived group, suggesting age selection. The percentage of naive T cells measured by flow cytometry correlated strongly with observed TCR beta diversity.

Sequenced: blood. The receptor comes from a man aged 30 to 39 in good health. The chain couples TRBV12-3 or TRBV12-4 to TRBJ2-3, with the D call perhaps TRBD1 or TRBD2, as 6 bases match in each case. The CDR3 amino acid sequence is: CASSPEGGLTDTQYF. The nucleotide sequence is TGTGCCAGCAGCCCGGAGGGGGGCCTAACAGATACGCAGTATTTT.